Shown below are 30 T cell receptor beta chains from a single sample sequenced in a study of post-analysis software for immune sequencing data. Unique molecular identifiers were present in the TCR beta cDNA libraries. TCRdb used MiXCR to reprocess the PCR reads, holding one entry per CDR3 protein. The sample lists hundreds of thousands of distinct CDR3 sequences; 40% to 50% were seen once. Regarding the study as a whole: When patients were compared with controls, 4 or 5 TRBV segments were more frequent, TRBV5-6, TRBV5-1 and TRBV20-1 among them.

Their specific antigens are unknown. The sequencing input was blood. The receptors here all came from a girl between 5 and 17 years old with multiple sclerosis.

The chain links TRBV12-3 or TRBV12-4 to TRBJ2-5; the match to TRBD2 covers 8 bases. J gave up 3 bases and V 1 base, and 1 base lay outside the gene matches. The CDR3 sequence is 14 residues long. CDR3 nucleotides: TGTGCCAGCAGTTTAGACGGGGGGGAAGAGACCCAGTACTTC. This encodes CASSLDGGEETQYF.

The CDR3, as DNA: TGCAGTGCTAGAGCCTTGACTAGCGGGGGGATCCAAGAGACCCAGTACTTC. Translation gives CSARALTSGGIQETQYF. This rearrangement joins TRBV20-1 to TRBJ2-5, with 13 nucleotides matching TRBD2. Trimming took 1 base from V and 1 from J; bases not matched to a gene: 6. Germline V gene sequence: CDR1 DFQATT, CDR2 SNEGSKA (reference sequence). This CDR3 comprises 17 residues.

In its sample, this clonotype was seen a few times. The V gene is TRBV20-1, the J gene TRBJ2-3, with D tentatively TRBD2 (6 bases). The CDR3 has 12 residues. V lost 4 bases to trimming and J lost 5 bases, with 10 bases between them. Germline V lookup: CDR1 DFQATT, CDR2 SNEGSKA (reference sequence). The CDR3, as DNA: TGCAGTGCTATGCGGGGAGGAGATACGCAGTATTTT. It encodes CSAMRGGDTQYF.

The chain recombines TRBV6-6 with TRBJ2-4; 7 bases match TRBD1. The CDR3 loop spans 11 amino acids. The V and J ends lost 5 bases and 15 bases, in that order; junction bases with no gene match: 7. CDR1 is MNHNY, CDR2 SVGAGI, per germline (reference sequence). CDR3 residues: CASSRQGHPYF. CDR3 nucleotide sequence: TGTGCCAGCAGTCGACAGGGTCACCCGTACTTC.

V usage is TRBV29-1 and J usage is TRBJ1-1; D unresolved. Trimming cost V 7 bases and J 0 bases, with 12 bases left between them. The CDR3 loop spans 13 amino acids. Germline V CDR1 and CDR2: SQVTM, ANQGSEA. CDR3 nucleotides: TGCAGCGCAGCGAGCACTATGAACACTGAAGCTTTCTTT. Translated: CSAASTMNTEAFF.

The chain couples TRBV5-5 to TRBJ1-1, with unresolved D. Germline V gene lookup returns CDR1 SGHKS and CDR2 YYEKEE (reference sequence). This CDR3 is built from 14 residues. Deletions cut 4 bases from V and 0 bases from J, with 10 bases between. This chain's CDR3 is CASSPLSMNTEAFF. The CDR3 nucleotides read TGTGCCAGCAGCCCTCTGTCCATGAACACTGAAGCTTTCTTT.

This clonotype was seen a few times. J is TRBJ2-4 and V is TRBV9; D might be TRBD2 (6 bases). The better agreement between TRBJ2-7 and the DNA end casts doubt on the J call. CDR1 and CDR2 (germline): SGDLS, YYNGEE. The CDR3 is made up of 14 amino acids. The CDR3: CASSVDSGRNEQYF. DNA for the CDR3: TGTGCCAGCAGCGTAGATAGCGGAAGGAACGAGCAGTACTTC.

This clonotype was observed a handful of times. The V call is TRBV12-3 or TRBV12-4, the J call TRBJ1-1; 8 bases are shared with TRBD1. The CDR3 covers 13 residues. Trimming removed 11 bases from V and 0 bases from J; junction bases left unmatched: 5. CDR3 bases: TGTGCCTCCGGACAGGGAATGAACACTGAAGCTTTCTTT. Its translation: CASGQGMNTEAFF.

The genes are TRBV2 and TRBJ2-5; 9 positions match TRBD1. V was pared by 6 bases and J by 6 bases, with 11 bases of the junction left unmatched. The length of the CDR3 is 15 residues. Germline V gene data show CDR1 as SNHLY and CDR2 as FYNNEI. CDR3 in amino acids: CASSPDRGLRKTQYF. As DNA, the CDR3 is TGTGCCAGCAGCCCCGACAGGGGGTTAAGAAAGACCCAGTACTTC.

This chain connects TRBV20-1 to TRBJ2-1; possibly TRBD2 for D (5 bases). V gave up 3 bases and J gave up 6 bases, with 9 bases separating them. This CDR3 region has 12 residues. Germline V gene lookup returns CDR1 DFQATT and CDR2 SNEGSKA (reference sequence). CDR3 nucleotides: TGCAGTGCTAGCGGGAAGCTCAATGAGCAGTTCTTC. Protein sequence: CSASGKLNEQFF.

This clonotype has more than one count but fewer than ten. This CDR3 is CASSPWTGGNEQYF. The CDR3, as DNA: TGCGCCAGCAGCCCGTGGACAGGGGGTAACGAGCAGTACTTC. V and J are TRBV5-1 and TRBJ2-7; 10 bases agree with TRBD1. Trimming removed 4 bases from V and 5 bases from J; junction bases left unmatched: 6. This CDR3 comprises 14 residues. The germline gives CDR1 SGHRS, CDR2 YFSETQ.

Only one count was recorded for this clonotype. This sequence joins TRBV12-3 or TRBV12-4 and TRBJ2-3; possibly TRBD2 for D (5 bases). This CDR3 spans 17 amino acids. Deletions cut 4 bases from V and 0 bases from J, with 17 bases between. CDR3 protein: CASSWPKWGVSTDTQYF. In DNA form, the CDR3 reads TGTGCCAGCAGTTGGCCGAAGTGGGGAGTGAGCACAGATACGCAGTATTTT.

This chain uses TRBV12-3 or TRBV12-4 with TRBJ2-1, with 15 bases aligning to TRBD2. The V gene end was trimmed by 3 bases and the J gene end by 4 bases; junction bases not matched to a gene: 7. The CDR3 totals 18 residues. Here the CDR3 reads CASSLDGLAGGEYNEQFF. CDR3 bases: TGTGCCAGCAGTTTGGACGGACTAGCGGGAGGGGAGTACAATGAGCAGTTCTTC.

This chain connects TRBV10-3 to TRBJ1-1; no firm D call. Germline CDR1 reads ENHRY; CDR2 reads SYGVKD. The CDR3 is 14 amino acids. V lost 0 bases to trimming and J lost 2 bases, with 7 bases between them. The CDR3 DNA is TGTGCCATCAGTGAGTCGGCCTCTAACACTGAAGCTTTCTTT. Translation: CAISESASNTEAFF.

The CDR3 here is CSASPEERTDTQYF. DNA for the CDR3: TGCAGTGCTAGTCCCGAAGAGCGCACAGATACGCAGTATTTT. The rearrangement joins TRBV20-1 to TRBJ2-3, with unresolved D. This CDR3 has 14 amino acids. Trimming took 3 bases from V and 1 from J, leaving 11 bases between them. The V gene's germline CDR1 is DFQATT and CDR2 SNEGSKA (reference sequence).

Worth noting for this clonotype: The germline gene is not matched at one end of the junction; a read error may be the cause. The rearrangement uses TRBV6-5 and TRBJ2-7; tentative D call: TRBD1 (6 bases). Germline V gives CDR1 MNHEY, CDR2 SVGAGI. The CDR3 length is 14 residues. CDR3 protein: CASSPGHNSCEQYF. CDR3 DNA: TGTGCCAGCAGTCCGGGACACAACTCCTGCGAGCAGTACTTC.

This clonotype was counted a few times. V is TRBV7-2 and J is TRBJ2-4, with D maybe TRBD1 (6 bases). CDR3 length equals 15 residues. Germline assignment: CDR1 SGHTA and CDR2 FQGNSA. V shed 5 bases and J shed 4 bases, with 15 bases lying between them. This CDR3 is CASSLKPGQKNIQYF. The DNA of the CDR3 is TGTGCCAGCAGCCTCAAACCGGGACAAAAAAACATTCAGTACTTC.

This chain links TRBV12-3 or TRBV12-4 with TRBJ2-3; D remains ambiguous. The CDR3 covers 11 residues. The ends were cut back, 6 bases at V and 6 bases at J, with 7 bases in the middle. CDR3 sequence reads: CASRRSDTQYF. CDR3 coding DNA: TGTGCCAGCAGGCGTAGCGATACGCAGTATTTT.

This chain connects TRBV6-1 to TRBJ2-1, with D perhaps TRBD1 or TRBD2 (6 bases each). Germline assignment: CDR1 MNHNS and CDR2 SASEGT. The CDR3 runs to 17 residues. V lost 7 bases, J lost 6 bases, and 25 bases lay in between. CDR3 sequence: CASTGAAPLRITNEQFF. Here the CDR3 DNA reads TGTGCCAGCACGGGGGCGGCTCCGCTAAGGATTACCAATGAGCAGTTCTTC.

This clonotype was detected a few times. This sequence joins TRBV12-3 or TRBV12-4 and TRBJ2-1; 11 bases align to TRBD2. The CDR3 is 24 residues long. With 1 base clipped from V and 0 bases from J, the junction kept 23 bases outside the gene matches. This CDR3 reads CASSLDSLIERLAGKPSSYNEQFF. The CDR3 DNA sequence: TGTGCCAGCAGTTTAGATAGCCTAATAGAGAGACTAGCGGGAAAACCTAGCTCCTACAATGAGCAGTTCTTC.

This clonotype was seen more than once but under ten times. The CDR3 DNA sequence: TGTGCCAGCAGCTACGACAAACGGCGGGACACTGAAGCTTTCTTT. It encodes CASSYDKRRDTEAFF. J is TRBJ1-1 and V is TRBV5-6; D remains ambiguous. Per the germline V gene, CDR1 is SGHDT and CDR2 is YYEEEE. The CDR3 runs 15 residues. The V end lost 3 bases, the J end lost 3 bases, and 15 bases lay between the germline ends.

A few counts support this clonotype. The chain joins TRBV29-1 to TRBJ2-3; no definite D call. Germline CDR1 SQVTM, CDR2 ANQGSEA. The CDR3 is 11 residues long. The V end was cut by 2 bases, the J end by 10 bases, with 10 bases between. The CDR3 bases are TGCAGCGTTGAATTCGTGGATGCGCAGTATTTT. Its translation: CSVEFVDAQYF.

The J gene is TRBJ2-1, the V gene TRBV5-1; TRBD2 is a possible D gene (5 bases). With 5 bases removed from V and 15 bases from J, the gap between germline ends came to 21 bases. Germline V gene sequence: CDR1 SGHRS, CDR2 YFSETQ. The CDR3 runs 13 residues. This CDR3 is CASSQDGLWRVFF. In DNA form, the CDR3 reads TGCGCCAGCAGTCAGGACGGGCTCTGGCGGGTGTTCTTC.

The chain has TRBV5-1 and TRBJ2-1, with 14 bases matching TRBD2. The CDR3 is made up of 19 amino acids. The germline V gene encodes CDR1 SGHRS and CDR2 YFSETQ. Trimming removed 6 bases from V and 4 bases from J; junction bases left unmatched: 15. CDR3 nucleotide sequence: TGCGCCAGCAACGTGCCCGGGACTAGCGGGAGTCATGGTTACAATGAGCAGTTCTTC. Translation gives CASNVPGTSGSHGYNEQFF.

The chain is built from TRBV20-1 and TRBJ2-6; 11 bases agree with TRBD2. Germline V lookup: CDR1 DFQATT, CDR2 SNEGSKA (reference sequence). With V trimmed by 0 bases and J by 0 bases, 4 bases remained unmatched. CDR3 length equals 18 residues. CDR3 protein: CSARDALAGGSGANVLTF. DNA of the CDR3: TGCAGTGCTAGAGATGCTCTAGCGGGGGGCTCTGGGGCCAACGTCCTGACTTTC.

There are a few counts of this clonotype. The chain joins TRBV28 to TRBJ1-4, with D unresolved. The CDR3 spans 16 residues. Trimming removed 5 bases from V and 4 bases from J, with 17 bases in between. The germline gives CDR1 MDHEN, CDR2 SYDVKM. The DNA for the CDR3 is TGTGCCAGCAGTCCCCCCCTACAGAGACTTAATGAAAAACTGTTTTTT. Its protein is CASSPPLQRLNEKLFF.

The V call is TRBV5-1, the J call TRBJ2-7; tentatively, D is TRBD1 (7 bases). TRBJ2-5 matches the DNA end more closely, so the J call is doubtful. CDR3 length: 15 residues. Germline CDR1 is SGHRS and CDR2 is YFSETQ. CDR3 region: CASSLGGTAEETQYF. Written as DNA, the CDR3 is TGCGCCAGCAGCTTGGGCGGGACAGCAGAAGAGACCCAGTACTTC.

This clonotype was seen a handful of times. V gene TRBV10-3 combines with J gene TRBJ1-2; D may be TRBD1 (6 bases). V was pared by 7 bases and J by 6 bases, with 15 bases between. This CDR3 is 13 amino acids long. Germline V gene sequence: CDR1 ENHRY, CDR2 SYGVKD. CDR3 DNA sequence: TGTGCCATCACCCCAGGGGATATCGATGGCTACACCTTC. Translating gives CAITPGDIDGYTF.

This clonotype was counted a few times. The rearrangement links TRBV6-5 to TRBJ1-4, with 7 bases aligning to TRBD1. Germline CDR1 is MNHEY and CDR2 is SVGAGI. This CDR3 comprises 14 residues. V trimming: 5 bases; J trimming: 7 bases; junction bases outside the gene matches: 7. The CDR3 region is CASSEQGRGEKLFF. CDR3 DNA: TGTGCCAGCAGTGAACAGGGGAGGGGTGAAAAACTGTTTTTT.

In this sample, this clonotype turned up a few times. The chain is built from TRBV20-1 and TRBJ2-5, with 16 bases that match TRBD2. CDR1 and CDR2 from the germline V gene are DFQATT and SNEGSKA (reference sequence). V lost 7 bases and J lost 5; bases outside the gene matches: 7. The CDR3 sequence is 15 residues long. The DNA of the CDR3 is TGCAGTGTCGGGACTAGCGGGGGGGCCGGGGAGACCCAGTACTTC. The encoded protein is CSVGTSGGAGETQYF.